This entry lists 12 T cell receptor beta chains sequenced from one sample in a study of T cell changes during pregnancy in multiple sclerosis. Sequenced by immunoSEQ multiplex PCR; TCRdb stores in-frame clones only, minus some. Found here are 25,000 to 30,000 clones, about 91% of them singletons; the top ten hold around 0.8%. The sample in question was CD4+ T cells from peripheral blood mononuclear cells, obtained in the second trimester of pregnancy. All receptors come from a female donor with multiple sclerosis, enrolled in a pregnancy study.

This rearrangement joins TRBV6-1 to TRBJ1-2; D is perhaps TRBD1 (6 bases). This CDR3 has 14 amino acids. Trimming removed 4 bases at V and 0 bases at J, with 9 bases between. Germline values: CDR1 MNHNS, CDR2 SASEGT. CDR3 bases: TGTGCCAGCAGTGGACAGGTAGCTAACTATGGCTACACCTTC. Its protein product is CASSGQVANYGYTF.

The chain joins TRBV2 to TRBJ1-4, with D possibly being TRBD1 (5 bases). Germline values: CDR1 SNHLY, CDR2 FYNNEI. Trimming shortened V by 2 bases and J by 2 bases, and 9 bases separated the two germline ends. The CDR3 length is 15 residues. The CDR3 spells CASSEYQGTNEKLFF. The CDR3 nucleotides read TGTGCCAGCAGTGAATATCAGGGCACTAATGAAAAACTGTTTTTT.

This clone occurred once. The J gene is TRBJ1-2, the V gene TRBV7-2; D might be TRBD1 (6 bases). Germline CDR1 reads SGHTA; CDR2 reads FQGNSA. Trimming took off 5 bases at V and 5 bases at J, with 18 bases between the two ends. The CDR3 contains 15 residues. CDR3 loop: CASSPQRGRGYGYTF. CDR3 DNA sequence: TGTGCCAGCAGCCCCCAACGTGGCAGGGGATATGGCTACACCTTC.

This clone is a singleton in its sample. V usage is TRBV2 and J usage is TRBJ1-5; D is unresolved. V lost 8 bases, J lost 0 bases, and 20 bases lay in between. Germline lookup yields CDR1 SNHLY and CDR2 FYNNEI. The CDR3 is 17 amino acids. The CDR3 sequence: CASYPDNAVYSNQPQHF. CDR3 in DNA: TGTGCCAGCTACCCTGATAACGCGGTTTATAGCAATCAGCCCCAGCATTTT.

This chain joins TRBV7-2 and TRBJ2-3; perhaps TRBD1 as D (6 bases). V lost 0 bases and J 4 bases, leaving 8 bases between the germline ends. The V gene's germline CDR1 is SGHTA and CDR2 FQGNSA. The CDR3 loop spans 14 amino acids. CDR3: CASSLAGAPDTQYF. Written as DNA, the CDR3 is TGTGCCAGCAGCTTAGCGGGGGCACCAGATACGCAGTATTTT.

The genes are TRBV5-4 and TRBJ2-1, with 8 positions matching TRBD1. The CDR3 spans 13 residues. Germline-derived CDR1 and CDR2 are SGHNT and YYREEE (reference sequence). V lost 4 bases and J lost 9; bases outside the gene matches: 6. The chain's CDR3 is CASSRDRGGEQFF. The CDR3 DNA follows: TGTGCCAGCAGCCGTGACAGGGGTGGTGAGCAGTTCTTC.

This chain links TRBV30 with TRBJ1-1, with TRBD1 identical over 8 bases. After removal of 4 bases from V and 5 bases from J, the junction contained 9 bases not matched to a gene. Germline V gene lookup returns CDR1 GTSNPN and CDR2 SVGIG (reference sequence). The CDR3 is 14 amino acids. Here the CDR3 DNA reads TGTGCCTGGACCCAGGGGGCTTGGGGAACTGAAGCTTTCTTT. Amino acid sequence: CAWTQGAWGTEAFF.

The rearrangement uses TRBV5-1 and TRBJ2-3; TRBD2 matches 12 bases. Germline V gene lookup returns CDR1 SGHRS and CDR2 YFSETQ. The CDR3 loop spans 15 amino acids. V trimming: 7 bases; J trimming: 7 bases; junction bases outside the gene matches: 10. The CDR3 loop is CASRGSSGGAYTQYF. For the CDR3, the DNA is TGCGCCAGCCGCGGGTCTAGCGGGGGGGCCTATACGCAGTATTTT.

This chain links TRBV11-2 with TRBJ2-7, with 7 positions matching TRBD2. The CDR3 is made up of 15 amino acids. Germline V gives CDR1 SGHAT, CDR2 FQNNGV. Trimming cost V 8 bases and J 2 bases; bases outside gene matches: 12. CDR3 coding DNA: TGTGCCAGCTCGCGGGGGAGCGGGGACCCCTACGAGCAGTACTTC. It yields the protein CASSRGSGDPYEQYF.

This clone turned up a few times. The V gene is TRBV18, the J gene TRBJ2-7; possibly TRBD2 for D (6 bases). Germline V gene sequence: CDR1 KGHSH, CDR2 LQKENI. Between the trimmed V and J ends, which lost 9 bases and 2 bases, there was a span of 17 bases. The length of the CDR3 is 14 residues. The chain's CDR3 is CASSFRDFPYEQYF. The CDR3 DNA is TGTGCCAGTTCTTTCCGGGACTTCCCCTACGAGCAGTACTTC.

The V call is TRBV28, the J call TRBJ1-4, with D perhaps TRBD1 (5 bases). The germline gives CDR1 MDHEN, CDR2 SYDVKM. The CDR3 runs 15 residues. Trimming took off 1 base at V and 10 bases at J, with 16 bases between the two ends. The DNA of the CDR3 is TGTGCCAGCAGTTTATTTGGAGGGGACTGGGGAAAACTGTTTTTT. Translated, it gives CASSLFGGDWGKLFF.

V gene TRBV10-1 combines with J gene TRBJ1-1, with D tentatively TRBD1 (5 bases). Deletions cut 3 bases from V and 4 bases from J, with 6 bases between. CDR1 and CDR2 (germline): WNHNN, SYGVQD (reference sequence). The CDR3 totals 12 residues. CDR3 bases: TGCGCCAGCAGTGATCAGGGCACTGAAGCTTTCTTT. Translation gives CASSDQGTEAFF.